The source of this T cell receptor beta chain is a study of blood T cell repertoires in COVID-19. Study-level background: From T cells, B-cell-depleted T cells, or PBMCs came the material, which was cDNA or gDNA.

The method was immunoSEQ multiplex PCR; TCRdb's version includes in-frame clones alone and lacks a portion of them. The data show about 54,000 clones, around nine tenths seen once. The J segment lost 7 bases and the V segment lost 3 bases, leaving 11 bases of the junction unmatched. Germline V gene data show CDR1 as MGHRA and CDR2 as YSYEKL. This CDR3 contains 16 residues. Source material: peripheral blood. The TCR sequence derives from a middle-aged woman with active COVID-19. This sequence joins TRBV4-1 and TRBJ1-4; 7 positions agree with TRBD1. In DNA, the CDR3 is TGCGCCAGCAGCCAGCCCTCAGGGGGAGGTCGTGAAAAACTGTTTTTT. This sequence encodes CASSQPSGGGREKLFF.